This T cell receptor beta chain was identified in a study of T cells after yellow fever vaccination. TCRdb itself ran the 5' RACE reads through MiXCR, one entry per CDR3 protein. Altogether 340,000 or so distinct CDR3 sequences are present, around 12% being singletons, with the ten largest covering around 3%. Germline V CDR1 and CDR2: SGDLS, YYNGEE. V lost 0 bases and J lost 4, with 8 bases in between. The CDR3 has 14 residues. Ten or more counts support this clonotype. Its antigen is not identified. Study outcomes and limitations: Detected again after the booster were most primary-vaccination clones, at about 96% CD4 and roughly 88% CD8. On re-exposure, the response was weaker but peaked faster, at day 5 versus 15.

This rearrangement joins TRBV9 to TRBJ2-1; D is perhaps TRBD2 (5 bases). This TCR derives from a young man who received the YFV17D yellow fever vaccine. The specimen was CD4+ T cells sorted from PBMCs, collected 15 days after the yellow fever booster vaccination. The CDR3 loop is CASSVGPGYNEQFF. DNA of the CDR3: TGTGCCAGCAGCGTAGGCCCGGGGTACAATGAGCAGTTCTTC.